These 20 T cell receptor beta chains were sequenced from one sample in a study of blood T cell repertoires in COVID-19. Using immunoSEQ multiplex PCR, the repertoire was profiled, and TCRdb retains in-frame clones only, with some absent. The sample includes 200,000 to 300,000 clones, approximately 78% of them seen just once. Material: peripheral blood. These TCRs come from a woman aged 55-69 years with active or convalescent COVID-19.

This chain connects TRBV19 to TRBJ2-7; D may be TRBD2 (6 bases). This CDR3 is 17 amino acids long. CDR1 and CDR2 (germline): LNHDA, SQIVND (reference sequence). V was trimmed by 5 bases and J by 5 bases, leaving 25 bases between them. CDR3 amino acids: CASSRFPTGGVRDEQYF. The CDR3 DNA reads as TGTGCCAGTAGTCGTTTTCCGACTGGCGGGGTTCGGGACGAGCAGTACTTC.

The chain is built from TRBV29-1 and TRBJ2-1; no firm D call. Germline CDR1 SQVTM, CDR2 ANQGSEA. V lost 0 bases, J lost 0 bases, and 9 bases lay in between. The CDR3 spans 15 residues. CDR3 loop: CSVEDQASSYNEQFF. CDR3 in DNA: TGCAGCGTTGAAGATCAGGCGAGCTCCTACAATGAGCAGTTCTTC.

Only a few counts were recorded for this clone. The gene calls are TRBV12-3 or TRBV12-4 and TRBJ2-7; maybe TRBD2 (5 bases). This CDR3 comprises 13 residues. V dropped 2 bases and J dropped 2 bases, with 7 bases sitting between them. CDR3 protein: CASSLRGAYEQYF. Written as DNA, the CDR3 is TGTGCCAGCAGTTTACGGGGAGCCTACGAGCAGTACTTC.

This clone was recorded a few times. The V and J genes are TRBV6-5 and TRBJ1-3; 7 bases are shared with TRBD1. Trimming took 6 bases from V and 4 from J; bases not matched to a gene: 9. This CDR3 has 15 amino acids. Per germline, CDR1 MNHEY and CDR2 SVGAGI. CDR3 loop: CASSHQTGTGNTIYF. CDR3 coding DNA: TGTGCCAGCAGCCACCAGACAGGGACCGGAAACACCATATATTTT.

This clone has a handful of counts. The gene calls are TRBV6-2 or TRBV6-3 and TRBJ1-4; TRBD1 matches 8 bases. Looked up from germline, CDR1 is MNHEY and CDR2 is SVGEGT. This CDR3 has 14 residues. The V segment lost 6 bases and the J segment 3 bases; nucleotides outside the gene matches: 3. The CDR3: CASSQTGANEKLFF. CDR3 bases: TGTGCCAGCAGCCAGACAGGGGCTAATGAAAAACTGTTTTTT.

The J gene is TRBJ2-2, the V gene TRBV11-2, with D possibly matching TRBD2 (5 bases). V was cut by 5 bases and J by 5 bases, with 15 bases left in between. The CDR3 contains 15 residues. Germline CDR1 and CDR2: SGHAT and FQNNGV. DNA of the CDR3: TGTGCCAGCAGCCCCGCCTGGACTGGAACCGGGGAGCTGTTTTTT. This gives the protein CASSPAWTGTGELFF.

The chain joins TRBV5-1 to TRBJ1-1; 9 nucleotides agree with TRBD1. J lost 10 bases, V lost 0 bases, and 7 bases had no gene match. There are 14 residues in the CDR3. CDR1 SGHRS and CDR2 YFSETQ come from the germline V gene. The CDR3 reads CASSLAGQGPRAFF. CDR3 DNA sequence: TGCGCCAGCAGCTTGGCGGGACAGGGCCCCAGAGCTTTCTTT.

The J gene is TRBJ2-4, the V gene TRBV5-4, with D perhaps TRBD2 (6 bases). Trimming shortened V by 7 bases and J by 0 bases, and 11 bases separated the two germline ends. CDR3 size: 14 residues. Germline CDR1 and CDR2: SGHNT and YYREEE (reference sequence). The CDR3 DNA follows: TGTGCCAGCGCGGAGGGTGTAGCCAAAAACATTCAGTACTTC. Its protein is CASAEGVAKNIQYF.

The chain links TRBV11-2 to TRBJ2-1, with 12 bases that match TRBD2. CDR3 length: 18 residues. Germline CDR1 reads SGHAT; CDR2 reads FQNNGV. J was trimmed by 2 bases and V by 4 bases; bases with no gene match: 9. CDR3: CASSSLAGGPTTYNEQFF. DNA of the CDR3: TGTGCCAGCAGCTCCCTAGCGGGGGGGCCGACGACCTACAATGAGCAGTTCTTC. Drawing the rest from reference TRBV11-2 and TRBJ2-1, the complete variable domain is EAGVAQSPRYKIIEKRQSVAFWCNPISGHATLYWYQQILGQGPKLLIQFQNNGVVDDSQLPKDRFSAERLKGVDSTLKIQPAKLEDSAVYLCASSSLAGGPTTYNEQFFGPGTRLTVL.

The V gene is TRBV4-2, the J gene TRBJ2-5; TRBD2 is a possible D gene (6 bases). The CDR3 is 18 residues long. The V end lost 0 bases, the J end lost 4 bases, and 21 bases lay between the germline ends. Germline CDR1 and CDR2: LGHNA and YNFKEQ. The CDR3 protein is CASSQDRWGGPNGETQYF. For the CDR3, the DNA is TGTGCCAGCAGCCAAGATCGGTGGGGAGGCCCTAATGGAGAGACCCAGTACTTC.

This chain's CDR3 is CASSLGPGNEQFF. The CDR3 bases are TGTGCCAGCAGCTTGGGCCCAGGAAATGAGCAGTTCTTC. The chain employs TRBV5-6 and TRBJ2-1; no definite D call. With 0 bases removed from V and 7 bases from J, the gap between germline ends came to 8 bases. The CDR3 totals 13 residues. CDR1 is SGHDT, CDR2 YYEEEE, per germline.

The chain has TRBV3-1 (or the pseudogene TRBV3-2) and TRBJ1-5; 8 nucleotides match TRBD1. Germline CDR1 reads LGHDT; CDR2 reads YNNKEL (reference sequence). The CDR3 length is 16 residues. The V and J ends lost 4 bases and 5 bases, in that order; junction bases with no gene match: 10. This chain's CDR3 is CASSRGTGRWDQPQHF. In nucleotides, the CDR3 is TGTGCCAGCAGCCGTGGGACAGGAAGGTGGGATCAGCCCCAGCATTTT.

The V and J genes are TRBV2 and TRBJ2-5, with D uncertain. Germline-derived CDR1 and CDR2 are SNHLY and FYNNEI. Trimming left V 4 bases short and J 0 bases short, with 6 bases between. The CDR3 has 13 amino acids. Here the CDR3 DNA reads TGTGCCAGCAGTGTTTCATACCAAGAGACCCAGTACTTC. Amino acid sequence: CASSVSYQETQYF.

This clone appeared a single time. The chain recombines TRBV21-1 with TRBJ2-5; no DNA check was done on the table's D call, TRBD1. TRBV21-1 is a pseudogene. CDR3 length equals 14 residues. The CDR3 region is CASSLTQGAKTQYF. DNA for the CDR3: TGTGCCAGCAGCCTTACACAGGGGGCAAAGACCCAGTACTTC.

V and J are TRBV24-1 and TRBJ1-2; 8 nucleotides agree with TRBD1. The CDR3 consists of 19 residues. Trimming cost V 4 bases and J 1 base; bases outside gene matches: 16. CDR1 is KGHDR and CDR2 is SFDVKD in the germline V gene. CDR3 sequence: CATSEPTGASADFNYGYTF. The CDR3 nucleotides are TGTGCCACCAGTGAACCGACAGGGGCCTCGGCCGATTTTAACTATGGCTACACCTTC.

V is TRBV19 and J is TRBJ2-3; no firm D call. Germline CDR1 is LNHDA and CDR2 is SQIVND (reference sequence). The CDR3 has 13 residues. V lost 5 bases and J lost 2, with 8 bases in between. CDR3 in DNA: TGTGCCAGTAGTCTCCAGGACACAGATACGCAGTATTTT. Its translation: CASSLQDTDTQYF.

The chain carries TRBV7-3 and TRBJ1-1; D possibly corresponds to TRBD1 (6 bases). Deletions cut 1 base from V and 4 bases from J, with 16 bases between. The CDR3 extends over 16 amino acids. Germline V gives CDR1 SGHTA, CDR2 FQGTGA. The CDR3 region is CASSLIGGGTGTEAFF. In DNA, the CDR3 is TGTGCCAGCAGCTTAATAGGCGGGGGCACAGGCACTGAAGCTTTCTTT.

The V gene is TRBV7-2, the J gene TRBJ2-7; 7 bases are shared with TRBD2. Germline values: CDR1 SGHTA, CDR2 FQGNSA. The CDR3 runs to 15 residues. The J segment lost 6 bases and the V segment lost 1 base, leaving 9 bases of the junction unmatched. The CDR3 DNA is TGTGCCAGCAGCTTAGGACTAGCCCAGTCAGGCGAGCAGTACTTC. Translated: CASSLGLAQSGEQYF.

This clone was counted a single time. This sequence joins TRBV25-1 and TRBJ1-2; a weak D match, TRBD1 (5 bases). CDR1 is MGHDK and CDR2 is SYGVNS in the germline V gene. This CDR3 comprises 16 residues. The V end was cut by 2 bases, the J end by 4 bases, with 17 bases between. Here the CDR3 reads CASSEPNRLGPYGYTF. The DNA of the CDR3 is TGTGCCAGCAGTGAACCCAACAGGCTAGGCCCCTATGGCTACACCTTC.

The gene calls are TRBV5-1 and TRBJ1-5; D remains ambiguous. Between the trimmed V and J ends, which lost 5 bases and 6 bases, there was a span of 12 bases. The V gene's germline CDR1 is SGHRS and CDR2 YFSETQ. The CDR3 runs to 13 residues. In nucleotides, the CDR3 is TGCGCCAGCAGTCCCCTAGGTGGTCAGCCCCAGCATTTT. It specifies CASSPLGGQPQHF.